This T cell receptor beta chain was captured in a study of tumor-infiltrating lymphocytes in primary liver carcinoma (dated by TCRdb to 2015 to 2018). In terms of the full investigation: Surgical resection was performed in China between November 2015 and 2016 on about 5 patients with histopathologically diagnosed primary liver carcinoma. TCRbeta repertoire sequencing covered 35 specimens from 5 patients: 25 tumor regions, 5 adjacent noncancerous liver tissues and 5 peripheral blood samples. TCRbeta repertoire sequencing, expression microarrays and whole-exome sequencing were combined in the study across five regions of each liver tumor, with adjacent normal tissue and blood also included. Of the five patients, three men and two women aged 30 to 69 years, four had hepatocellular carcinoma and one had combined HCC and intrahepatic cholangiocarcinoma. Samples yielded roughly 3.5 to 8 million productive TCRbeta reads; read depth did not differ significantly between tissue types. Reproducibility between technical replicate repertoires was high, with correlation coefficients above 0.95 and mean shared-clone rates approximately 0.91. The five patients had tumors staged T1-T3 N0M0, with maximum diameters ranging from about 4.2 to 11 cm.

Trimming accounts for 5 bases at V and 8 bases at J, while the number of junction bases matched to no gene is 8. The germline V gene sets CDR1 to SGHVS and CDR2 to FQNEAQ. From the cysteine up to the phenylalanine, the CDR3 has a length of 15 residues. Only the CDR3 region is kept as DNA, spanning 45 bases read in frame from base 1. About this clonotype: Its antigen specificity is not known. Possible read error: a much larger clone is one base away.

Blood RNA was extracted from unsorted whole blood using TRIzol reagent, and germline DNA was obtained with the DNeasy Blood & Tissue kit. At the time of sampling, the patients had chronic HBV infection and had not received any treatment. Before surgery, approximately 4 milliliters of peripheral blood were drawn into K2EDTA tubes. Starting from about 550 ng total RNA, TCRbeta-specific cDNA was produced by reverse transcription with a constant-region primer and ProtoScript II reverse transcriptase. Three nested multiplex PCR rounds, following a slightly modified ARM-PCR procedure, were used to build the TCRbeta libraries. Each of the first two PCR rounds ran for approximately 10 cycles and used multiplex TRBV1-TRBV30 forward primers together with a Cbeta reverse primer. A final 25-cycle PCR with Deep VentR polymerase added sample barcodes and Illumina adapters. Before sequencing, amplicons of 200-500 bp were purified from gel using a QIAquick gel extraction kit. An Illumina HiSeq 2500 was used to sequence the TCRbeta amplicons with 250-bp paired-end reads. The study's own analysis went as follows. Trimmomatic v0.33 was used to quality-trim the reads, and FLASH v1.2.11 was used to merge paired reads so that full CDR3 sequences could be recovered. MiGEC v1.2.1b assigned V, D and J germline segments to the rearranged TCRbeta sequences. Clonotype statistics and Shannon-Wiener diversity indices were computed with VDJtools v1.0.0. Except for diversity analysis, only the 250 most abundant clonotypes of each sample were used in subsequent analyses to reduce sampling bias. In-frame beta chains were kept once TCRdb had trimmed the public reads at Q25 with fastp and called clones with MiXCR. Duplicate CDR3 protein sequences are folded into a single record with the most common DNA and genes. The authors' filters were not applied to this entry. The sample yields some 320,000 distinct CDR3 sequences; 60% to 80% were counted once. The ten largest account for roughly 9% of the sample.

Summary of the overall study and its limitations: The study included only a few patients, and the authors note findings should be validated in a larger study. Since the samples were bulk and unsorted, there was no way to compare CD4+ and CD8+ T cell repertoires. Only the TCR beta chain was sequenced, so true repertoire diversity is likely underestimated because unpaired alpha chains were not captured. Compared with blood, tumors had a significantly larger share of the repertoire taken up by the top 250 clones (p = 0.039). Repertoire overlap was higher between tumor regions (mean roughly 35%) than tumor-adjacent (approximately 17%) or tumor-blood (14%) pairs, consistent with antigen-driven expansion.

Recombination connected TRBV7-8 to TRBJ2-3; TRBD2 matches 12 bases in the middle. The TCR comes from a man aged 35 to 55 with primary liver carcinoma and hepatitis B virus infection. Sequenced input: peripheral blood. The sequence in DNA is TGTGCCAGCAGCACATTGACTAGCGGGAGTAGTACGCAGTATTTT. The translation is CASSTLTSGSSTQYF.